This entry features one T cell receptor beta chain sequence. This sample was included in a study of blood T cell repertoires in COVID-19. Study at large: COVID-19 samples, acute and convalescent, were from the United States, Italy and Spain. Nucleic acid was either cDNA or gDNA, and it came from T cells, B-cell-depleted T cells, or PBMCs.

In the authors' workflow: Nucleated cell number was recorded as an estimate derived from reference gene primer amplification. The method was immunoSEQ multiplex PCR; TCRdb's version includes in-frame clones alone and lacks a portion of them. The DNA gave D and trimming, while V, J and clone size come from that table. Found here are under 250,000 clones, about 83% of them singletons; the top ten hold around an eighth. Germline assignment: CDR1 SGHDT and CDR2 YYEEEE. Trimming removed 4 bases from V and 3 bases from J, with 14 bases in between. The CDR3 sequence is 14 residues long. V and J are TRBV5-6 and TRBJ2-7, with D perhaps TRBD1 (6 bases). Sequenced material: peripheral blood. This receptor was identified in a man aged 80 or over with acute or convalescent COVID-19. The DNA for the CDR3 is TGTGCCAGCAGCACCCACGGGACATTCTACGAGCAGTACTTC. Residues: CASSTHGTFYEQYF.